The TCR beta chain described here comes from a study of blood T cell repertoires in COVID-19. V lost 3 bases and J lost 7, with 4 bases in between. The CDR3 covers 11 residues. Cohorts were based on clinical histories the participants reported. It was within 2 weeks before study entry that exposed participants met a COVID-19 case. Generated by immunoSEQ multiplex PCR, the TCRdb table keeps only in-frame clones and is missing some. The sample has 300,000 to 400,000 clones, more than 85% seen once. The gene calls are TRBV12-3 or TRBV12-4 and TRBJ2-1; D gene unclear. The receptor was derived from a woman in her 30s who had been exposed to COVID-19. Sequencing was carried out using PBMCs or T cells enriched from blood (not recorded which). In DNA, the CDR3 is TGTGCCAGCAGTTTTCGGAATGAGCAGTTCTTC. Its protein is CASSFRNEQFF.